Listed below are T cell receptor beta chains from one sample, sequenced in a study of blood T cell repertoires in COVID-19. TCRdb keeps only in-frame clones here, not all; method: immunoSEQ multiplex PCR. The data show roughly 230,000 clones, roughly 83% seen once. Material for sequencing was peripheral blood. The receptors were sampled from a woman aged 45 to 65 with acute or convalescent COVID-19. Each CDR3 is given with its conserved first and last residue. D genes are given only for firm matches.

TRBV4-3,NA,CASSQDKLSGNEKLFF
TRBV19,NA,CASSIDPEGPSPLHF
TRBV6-2/TRBV6-3,TRBD1,CASSSGTGLGYTF
TRBV10-3,TRBD1,CAISEQTFTGGAGNTIYF
TRBV7-7,NA,CASSLGLDNEQFF
TRBV19,TRBD1,CASSTGQADSGNTIYF
TRBV28,NA,CASSLGPSRAKNIQYF
TRBV19,TRBD1,CASSNRARGPYTF
TRBV4-2,TRBD1,CASSLQYRDRVTNEKLFF
TRBV19,TRBD1,CASSKGTAREAFF
TRBV2,TRBD1,CASRPGRTGNYGYTF
TRBV29-1,NA,CSVHRQERQGPLHF
TRBV14,NA,CASSQARILPDTQYF
TRBV28,NA,CASSLVSRRETQYF
TRBV13,TRBD1,CASSLKWTGRPSIF
TRBV10-3,TRBD1,CAISETGDPNQPQHF
TRBV28,TRBD2,CASSTLAAPPYNEQFF
TRBV19,NA,CASSTRKGVGGTGELFF
TRBV30,NA,CAWSTGPSDGGYTF
TRBV30,NA,CAWSRDYGYTF
TRBV5-1,NA,CASSFGGRSTDTQYF
TRBV28,NA,CASSFLSRETGGYTF
TRBV13,NA,CASSFRLSGNTEAFF
TRBV7-6,NA,CASSLTGDSREAFF
TRBV10-3,TRBD2,CAIRIVAGEVNEQFF
TRBV7-2,TRBD2,CASSLRTSGGEETQYF
TRBV30,NA,CASSRGGNQPQHF
TRBV18,NA,CASSKAEHSSYNEQFF
TRBV20-1,TRBD1,CSASDRTGETQYF
TRBV9,NA,CASSVNPDSQETQYF
TRBV7-8,NA,CASSLVIGGFSYEQYF
TRBV4-2,NA,CASSQGRDQSLNQPQHF
TRBV6-4,TRBD2,CATFSDGRDTDHEQYF
TRBV3-1/TRBV3-2,TRBD2,CASSRREVRNTQYF
TRBV4-1,NA,CASSQGSQGTLKNEQFF
TRBV5-1,TRBD2,CASSPKPTSGPFGGETQYF
TRBV28,NA,CASSLLAGGNTIYF
TRBV24-1,TRBD2,CATSDFGGTSGSDEQFF
TRBV6-1,NA,CASSEGRSSYGYTF
TRBV27,NA,CASSPDTGLPEAFF
TRBV24-1,TRBD2,CATSDPGTSGYNEQFF
TRBV12-3/TRBV12-4,TRBD1,CASSRDRSNEQFF
TRBV12-3/TRBV12-4,NA,CASSVRRLGQFF